The following is a T cell receptor beta chain sequence with its context. TCRdb's table, derived via immunoSEQ multiplex PCR, lists solely in-frame clones and lacks some. Found here are 350,000 to 400,000 clones, 70% to 90% of them singletons; the top ten hold about 3.6%. Specified treatment: some 19 received Ad26.COV2.S at low or high dose, single or two shots; about 5 received placebo; per-sample allocation not given. Sampling was performed 63 days after the first vaccine or placebo injection. This record belongs to a study of Ad26.COV2.S vaccination and SARS-CoV-2 variants. This sequence was found in a person between 18 and 60 years old who received the Ad26.COV2.S COVID-19 vaccine or a placebo. The input for sequencing was peripheral blood, taken in a trial of Ad26.COV2.S vaccine versus placebo.

CDR3 bases: TGTGCCAGCAGTCGCACAGGGGTTGAGCAGCCCCAGCATTTT. Translating it yields CASSRTGVEQPQHF. The chain couples TRBV6-5 to TRBJ1-5, with 7 bases fitting TRBD1. CDR3 size: 14 residues. Trimming removed 5 bases from V and 7 bases from J; junction bases left unmatched: 8. CDR1 and CDR2 from the germline V gene are MNHEY and SVGAGI.